Listed below are T cell receptor beta chains from one sample, sequenced in a study of CD8 T cells in ankylosing spondylitis. TCRdb passed the 5' RACE reads through MiXCR, listing each CDR3 protein once. The sample consists of about 450,000 distinct CDR3 sequences, 25% to 30% of them appearing once. What was sequenced was blood, either unsorted or a sorted T cell fraction (not recorded which). These receptors were collected from a male donor with ankylosing spondylitis. The CDR3 runs from the conserved cysteine through the conserved F or W. The D gene is left open where the match is weak. Size is stated for part of the rows, as once, few or many counts, or as a class when the clone is expanded.

j_call d_call v_call clone_size cdr3_aa cdr3_nt
TRBJ1-1 - TRBV19 - CASSHGTLNTEAFF TGTGCCAGTAGCCATGGGACCCTGAACACTGAAGCTTTCTTT
TRBJ1-1 - TRBV29-1 - CSVLGAGLNTEAFF TGCAGCGTGCTGGGGGCCGGATTAAACACTGAAGCTTTCTTT
TRBJ2-1 TRBD1 TRBV20-1 - CSAIQGSTYNEQFF TGCAGTGCTATACAGGGGAGCACCTACAATGAGCAGTTCTTC
TRBJ2-5 - TRBV20-1 few CSARDVQIQETQYF TGCAGTGCTAGAGATGTTCAGATTCAAGAGACCCAGTACTTC
TRBJ2-4 - TRBV5-1 few CASSIDSLAKNIQYF TGCGCCAGCAGCATTGACAGTCTAGCCAAAAACATTCAGTACTTC
TRBJ2-4 - TRBV15 few CATSRGRGWGIQYF TGTGCCACCAGCAGAGGCAGGGGTTGGGGCATTCAGTACTTC
TRBJ2-7 TRBD1 TRBV10-2 - CASSAGQGASYEQYF TGCGCCAGCAGTGCGGGACAGGGGGCCTCCTACGAGCAGTACTTC
TRBJ2-2 - TRBV5-1 - CASSLEGLHTGELFF TGCGCCAGCAGCTTGGAGGGGCTGCACACCGGGGAGCTGTTTTTT
TRBJ1-4 - TRBV10-2 - CASSESPRAGSEKLFF TGCGCCAGCAGTGAGTCGCCCAGGGCTGGTAGTGAAAAACTGTTTTTT
TRBJ2-1 - TRBV10-3 - CAISEFHEQFF TGTGCCATCAGTGAGTTCCATGAGCAGTTCTTC
TRBJ1-1 - TRBV5-4 - CASSLGPAHLNTEAFF TGTGCCAGCAGCTTGGGGCCAGCTCACTTGAACACTGAAGCTTTCTTT
TRBJ2-1 - TRBV7-2 few CASSFWDGGDKFF TGTGCCAGCAGCTTTTGGGACGGCGGGGACAAGTTCTTC
TRBJ1-1 - TRBV9 once CASSVGLVGVGNTEAFF TGTGCCAGCAGCGTAGGTTTGGTGGGCGTGGGGAACACTGAAGCTTTCTTT
TRBJ1-4 TRBD1 TRBV7-9 - CASSPTGTELFF TGTGCCAGCAGCCCGACAGGGACAGAACTGTTTTTT